This T cell receptor beta chain was documented in a study of blood T cell repertoires in COVID-19. Individuals aged about 18 to 89 years were recruited from 24 US areas. Participant-given clinical history determined each cohort assignment. Original analysis: The assay estimated nucleated cells by amplifying reference gene primers. Only in-frame clones appear in the TCRdb table, and some are missing; sequencing was by immunoSEQ multiplex PCR. The V and J calls and clone size were taken over from that table, and D and trimming were inferred from the DNA. The data show 300,000 to 450,000 clones, with 88% seen just once and about 0.94% held by the top ten. Germline CDR1 and CDR2: SGHRS and YFSETQ. The CDR3 is 16 residues long. After removal of 0 bases from V and 2 bases from J, the junction contained 2 bases not matched to a gene.

The rearrangement uses TRBV5-1 and TRBJ2-6, with 7 positions matching TRBD1. The clonotype comes from a woman in her 30s who had been exposed to COVID-19. Sequences were obtained from PBMCs or T cells enriched from blood (not recorded which). The CDR3 reads CASSLGQGAGANVLTF. DNA for the CDR3: TGCGCCAGCAGCTTGGGCCAGGGGGCTGGGGCCAACGTCCTGACTTTC. Full variable domain (outside the CDR3, taken from reference TRBV5-1 and TRBJ2-6): KAGVTQTPRYLIKTRGQQVTLSCSPISGHRSVSWYQQTPGQGLQFLFEYFSETQRNKGNFPGRFSGRQFSNSRSEMNVSTLELGDSALYLCASSLGQGAGANVLTFGAGSRLTVL.